The text below deals with one TCR beta chain. Antigen: not known. All participating donors were Caucasian adults from Nashville, Tennessee. The sample originates from a study of shared clonotypes between healthy human individuals. Study-level information: Per-donor plates numbered three CD4 naive, three CD4 memory, two CD8 naive and one CD8 memory. Study-level results: Clonotype sharing among the donors was expected to vary with sequencing depth. It was observed that 4% to 6% of naive CD4 clonotypes were shared across a handful of donors.

CDR3 length: 12 residues. The germline V gene has CDR1 SEHNR and CDR2 FQNEAQ (reference sequence). V lost 3 bases to trimming and J lost 5 bases, with 7 bases between them. TCRdb's copy holds only in-frame clones and misses some; the assay was immunoSEQ multiplex PCR. The sample holds approximately 1,000,000 clones, around 77% seen once. This chain links TRBV7-9 with TRBJ1-2; D is unclear. The receptor was isolated from a man between 18 and 35 years old in good health. Some clones in this sample may be carry-over from other donors' samples. Sequencing was performed on memory CD4+ T cells from PBMCs. Indicated subset: CD45RA-negative fraction. CDR3 loop: CASSFGLYGYTF. The DNA for the CDR3 is TGTGCCAGCAGCTTCGGTCTATATGGCTACACCTTC.